A single sample is the source of the 3 T cell receptor beta chains below, sequenced in a study of Tregs in tolerant kidney transplant recipients. Clones were sequenced by immunoSEQ multiplex PCR, and TCRdb holds only the in-frame ones, with some missing. The sample includes about 64,000 clones, 95% to 98% of them seen just once. The sequencing used Tregs from blood, collected before the transplant. The receptors come from a human donor who received a combined kidney and bone marrow transplant.

The chain joins TRBV27 to TRBJ2-7; possible D gene TRBD2, 5 bases. Germline V gene sequence: CDR1 MNHEY, CDR2 SMNVEV (reference sequence). The CDR3 covers 18 residues. V lost 6 bases to trimming and J lost 4 bases, with 28 bases between them. The CDR3, as DNA: TGTGCCAGCAGCCTTCCAGGACTCCCCGGGGTAACCATTTACGAGCAGTACTTC. It yields the protein CASSLPGLPGVTIYEQYF.

The chain recombines TRBV19 with TRBJ1-5; TRBD1 agrees at 7 bases. Trimming at V came to 7 bases and at J to 2 bases, leaving 14 bases not matched to a gene. The length of the CDR3 is 17 residues. Germline assignment: CDR1 LNHDA and CDR2 SQIVND (reference sequence). The CDR3 protein is CASISPFGQEGNQPQHF. As DNA, the CDR3 is TGTGCCAGTATCTCACCCTTCGGACAGGAGGGCAATCAGCCCCAGCATTTT.

The chain recombines TRBV11-2 with TRBJ1-2, with TRBD1 as a possible D gene (6 bases). Trimming cost V 5 bases and J 3 bases, with 16 bases left between them. This CDR3 region has 15 residues. The germline CDR1 and CDR2 sequences are SGHAT and FQNNGV. The CDR3 bases are TGTGCCAGCAGCCCATCATCGGGGGGGCACTATGGCTACACCTTC. It yields the protein CASSPSSGGHYGYTF.